This T cell receptor (beta chain) was sequenced for a study of T cells in Graves' hyperthyroidism and ophthalmopathy. There were TCR beta CDR3 regions amplified from RNA transcripts. The HTBI set primed first-round TCR CDR3 RT-PCR. MiXCR was run by TCRdb on the multiplex PCR reads, yielding one entry per CDR3 protein. The sample contains around 450,000 distinct CDR3 sequences, around a sixth of which appear only once. This clonotype was seen repeatedly, ten times or more. Its target is unknown. Study-wide results and limits: Appearing also in blood were most of the thyroid clonotypes expanded above 0.001. Ophthalmopathy prediction by the model preceded onset by a median about 6 months.

CDR1 and CDR2 from the germline V gene are MNHEY and SVGEGT. This CDR3 is 12 amino acids long. With 1 base removed from V and 5 bases from J, the gap between germline ends came to 4 bases. The chain is built from TRBV6-2 or TRBV6-3 and TRBJ2-3, with unresolved D. The TCR comes from a woman between 18 and 29 years old with Graves' hyperthyroidism. The specimen was blood. CDR3 sequence: CASSYLGDTQYF. The CDR3 DNA reads as TGTGCCAGCAGTTACTTGGGAGATACGCAGTATTTT.